The entry below describes one T cell receptor beta chain. The CDR3 runs to 14 residues. Germline V gives CDR1 KGHSH, CDR2 LQKENI. Deletions cut 6 bases from V and 4 bases from J, with 15 bases between. This sample was taken from a study of shared T cell receptors in the human thymus. Profiling relied on immunoSEQ multiplex PCR, and the TCRdb table lists in-frame clones only, not all of them. The sample lists 700,000 to 750,000 clones; 70% to 90% were seen once. This same sample was also part of a study on human thymus T cells. That work contributes: Corrective heart surgery yielded the resections from which the thymus tissue came.

The receptor comes from a girl under three years old with a congenital heart defect. Sequencing was performed on thymocytes. The genes are TRBV18 and TRBJ1-2; tentative D call: TRBD1 (5 bases). CDR3 nucleotides: TGTGCCAGCTCGCCTGCCCAGGGATTCTATGGCTACACCTTC. Protein sequence: CASSPAQGFYGYTF.